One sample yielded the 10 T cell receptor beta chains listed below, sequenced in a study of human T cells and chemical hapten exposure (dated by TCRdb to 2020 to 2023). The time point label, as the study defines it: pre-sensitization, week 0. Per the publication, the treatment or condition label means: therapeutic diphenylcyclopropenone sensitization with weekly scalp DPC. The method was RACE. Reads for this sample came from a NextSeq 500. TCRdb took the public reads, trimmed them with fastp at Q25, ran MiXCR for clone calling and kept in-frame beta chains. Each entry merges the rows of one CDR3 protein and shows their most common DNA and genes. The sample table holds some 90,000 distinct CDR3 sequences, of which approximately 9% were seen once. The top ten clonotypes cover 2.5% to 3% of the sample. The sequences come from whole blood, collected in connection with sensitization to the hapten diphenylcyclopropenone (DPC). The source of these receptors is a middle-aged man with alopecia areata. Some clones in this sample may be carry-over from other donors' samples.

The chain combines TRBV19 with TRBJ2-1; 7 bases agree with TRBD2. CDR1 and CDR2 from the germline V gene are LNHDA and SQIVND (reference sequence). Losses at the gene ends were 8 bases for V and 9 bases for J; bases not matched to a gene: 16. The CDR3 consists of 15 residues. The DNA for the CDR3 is TGTGCCAGTGAGTACAGCGGGACCCTTGGCGGTGAGCAGTTCTTC. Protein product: CASEYSGTLGGEQFF.

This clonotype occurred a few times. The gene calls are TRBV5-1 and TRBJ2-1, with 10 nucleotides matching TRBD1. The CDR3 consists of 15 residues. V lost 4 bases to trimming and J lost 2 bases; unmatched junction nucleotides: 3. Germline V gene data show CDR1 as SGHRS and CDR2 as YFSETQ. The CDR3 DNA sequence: TGCGCCAGCAGCCGGGGGACAGGGGCCTACAATGAGCAGTTCTTC. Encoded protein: CASSRGTGAYNEQFF.

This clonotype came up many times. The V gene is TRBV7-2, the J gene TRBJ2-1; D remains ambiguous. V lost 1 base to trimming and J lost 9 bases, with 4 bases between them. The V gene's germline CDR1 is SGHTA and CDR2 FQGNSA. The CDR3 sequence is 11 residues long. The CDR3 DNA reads TGTGCCAGCAGCTTAGTTAGTGAGCAGTTCTTC. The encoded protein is CASSLVSEQFF.

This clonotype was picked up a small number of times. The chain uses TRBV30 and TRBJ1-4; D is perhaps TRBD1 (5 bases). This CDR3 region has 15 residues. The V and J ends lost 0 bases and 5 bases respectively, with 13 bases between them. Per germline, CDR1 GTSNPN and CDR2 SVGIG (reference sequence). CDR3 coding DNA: TGTGCCTGGAGTGTCGGGGCAGGGCTAAATGAAAAACTGTTTTTT. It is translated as CAWSVGAGLNEKLFF.

The CDR3 nucleotides read TGTGCCAGCAGTGACGGATACAATGAGCAGTTCTTC. Translated, it gives CASSDGYNEQFF. The chain is built from TRBV12-3 or TRBV12-4 and TRBJ2-1; the D is unclear. The V end was cut by 5 bases, the J end by 4 bases, with 6 bases between. This CDR3 comprises 12 residues.

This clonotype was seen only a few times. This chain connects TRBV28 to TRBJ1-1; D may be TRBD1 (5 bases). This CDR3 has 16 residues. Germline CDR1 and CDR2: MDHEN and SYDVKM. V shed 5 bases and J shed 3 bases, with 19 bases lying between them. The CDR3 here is CASSPQLWGRDTEAFF. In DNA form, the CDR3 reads TGTGCCAGCAGTCCACAACTTTGGGGGAGGGACACTGAAGCTTTCTTT.

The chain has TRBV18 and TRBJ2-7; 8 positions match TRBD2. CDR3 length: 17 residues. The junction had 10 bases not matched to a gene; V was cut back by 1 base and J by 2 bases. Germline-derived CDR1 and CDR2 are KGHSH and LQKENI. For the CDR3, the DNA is TGTGCCAGCTCACCACGAGGGCTAGCGGGTGGAACCTACGAGCAGTACGTC. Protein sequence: CASSPRGLAGGTYEQYV.

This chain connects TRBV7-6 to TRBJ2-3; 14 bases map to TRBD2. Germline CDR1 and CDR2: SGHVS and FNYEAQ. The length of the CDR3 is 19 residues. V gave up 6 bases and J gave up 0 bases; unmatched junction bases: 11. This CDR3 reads CASSVGLAGEIISTDTQYF. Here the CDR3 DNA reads TGTGCCAGCAGTGTGGGACTAGCGGGAGAAATAATCAGCACAGATACGCAGTATTTT.

The CDR3 loop is CASSLPRGAQRDTQYF. The CDR3 DNA reads TGTGCCAGCAGTTTACCGCGCGGAGCCCAAAGAGATACGCAGTATTTT. The rearrangement uses TRBV28 and TRBJ2-3; D unclear. Trimming took off 2 bases at V and 5 bases at J, with 17 bases between the two ends. CDR3 length: 16 residues. Germline lookup yields CDR1 MDHEN and CDR2 SYDVKM. The full variable domain, with the rest looked up from reference TRBV28 and TRBJ2-3, is DVKVTQSSRYLVKRTGEKVFLECVQDMDHENMFWYRQDPGLGLRLIYFSYDVKMKEKGDIPEGYSVSREKKERFSLILESASTNQTSMYLCASSLPRGAQRDTQYFGPGTRLTVL.

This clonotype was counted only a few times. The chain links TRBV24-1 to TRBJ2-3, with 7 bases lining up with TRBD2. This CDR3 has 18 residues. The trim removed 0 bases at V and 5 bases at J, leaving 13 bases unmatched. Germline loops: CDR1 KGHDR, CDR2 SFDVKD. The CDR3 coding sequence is TGTGCCACCAGTGATTTGCAAGGGGCGGGAGCCCCAGGAGATACGCAGTATTTT. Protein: CATSDLQGAGAPGDTQYF.